The 14 T cell receptor beta chains given below trace back to one sample, sequenced in a study of spatial heterogeneity in lung cancer. General study findings and limits: One measure, the expanded intratumoral alpha and beta TCR count, tracked tumor mutation counts.

The antigens for these receptors are not known. TCRdb redid the calling of the 5' RACE reads with MiXCR, one entry per CDR3 protein. The sample holds 3,500 to 5,000 distinct CDR3 sequences, more than 6.5% seen once. Time point noted: sample taken at primary tumor resection. Source: lung tumor tissue, taken at surgery. These receptors originate from a male donor with early-stage non-small cell lung cancer.

This clonotype is categorized as medium-sized (0.01 to 0.1%). The chain links TRBV28 to TRBJ1-2; a possible D gene is TRBD1 (5 bases). Trimming pared 7 bases from V and 2 bases from J, leaving 20 bases between. The CDR3 totals 16 residues. Germline loops: CDR1 MDHEN, CDR2 SYDVKM. The CDR3 here is CASTPLPGWVNYGYTF. The CDR3 nucleotides read TGTGCCAGCACCCCCCTGCCAGGGTGGGTCAACTATGGCTACACCTTC.

The sample holds many counts of this clonotype. The chain joins TRBV6-6 to TRBJ2-7; D remains ambiguous. The CDR3 spans 14 residues. V was pared by 6 bases and J by 1 base, with 13 bases between. Germline V gene sequence: CDR1 MNHNY, CDR2 SVGAGI (reference sequence). The CDR3 DNA reads TGTGCCAGCAGGGCGACATTAGAGTCCTACGAGCAGTACTTC. Translation gives CASRATLESYEQYF.

This clonotype was recorded many times. This chain uses TRBV19 with TRBJ1-2; perhaps TRBD1 as D (5 bases). Germline V gene data show CDR1 as LNHDA and CDR2 as SQIVND (reference sequence). Deletions cut 7 bases from V and 7 bases from J, with 16 bases between. The CDR3 is 13 residues long. The DNA for the CDR3 is TGTGCCAGTAACCAGGGAGGTTCGGCTGGCTACACCTTC. This codes for CASNQGGSAGYTF.

Sample share makes this clonotype medium-sized (0.01 to 0.1%). The chain has TRBV6-6 and TRBJ2-3; 11 bases agree with TRBD2. Unmatched junction bases numbered 9, after V lost 2 bases and J lost 2 bases. Germline values: CDR1 MNHNY, CDR2 SVGAGI (reference sequence). This CDR3 contains 18 residues. CDR3 residues: CASSYGLAGGLYTDTQYF. The CDR3 DNA is TGTGCCAGCAGTTACGGTCTAGCGGGGGGATTATACACAGATACGCAGTATTTT.

This clonotype showed up many times. The chain uses TRBV20-1 and TRBJ2-3; unclear D gene. The CDR3 is 17 amino acids. V lost 7 bases and J lost 2, with 25 bases in between. CDR1 and CDR2 from the germline V gene are DFQATT and SNEGSKA (reference sequence). CDR3 sequence: CSVRMRGHRLLTDTQYF. The CDR3 DNA reads as TGCAGTGTTAGGATGAGAGGCCACCGGCTTCTCACAGATACGCAGTATTTT.

V and J are TRBV12-3 or TRBV12-4 and TRBJ2-2, with D possibly TRBD2 on 5 matching bases. CDR3 length equals 16 residues. V lost 6 bases and J lost 6, with 20 bases in between. CDR3 protein: CASSPPDFGSSGELFF. As DNA, the CDR3 is TGTGCCAGCAGCCCTCCGGACTTCGGTTCATCCGGGGAGCTGTTTTTT.

There are many counts of this clonotype. This chain connects TRBV23-1 to TRBJ2-6, with D tentatively TRBD1 or TRBD2 (5 bases each). TRBV23-1 is treated as an ORF (open reading frame) with a function not yet certain. V dropped 1 base and J dropped 0 bases, with 16 bases sitting between them. This CDR3 contains 19 residues. CDR3 loop: CASSQLRDGPSSGANVLTF. DNA of the CDR3: TGCGCCAGCAGTCAATTGAGGGACGGACCAAGCTCTGGGGCCAACGTCCTGACTTTC.

V gene TRBV20-1 combines with J gene TRBJ2-1; tentative D call: TRBD1 (6 bases). The CDR3 runs 13 residues. Between the trimmed V and J ends, which lost 3 bases and 7 bases, there was a span of 13 bases. Per germline, CDR1 DFQATT and CDR2 SNEGSKA (reference sequence). The CDR3 protein is CSARSNRANEQFF. CDR3 DNA: TGCAGTGCTAGGTCAAACAGGGCTAATGAGCAGTTCTTC.

This clonotype was seen more than once but under ten times. This chain links TRBV24-1 with TRBJ2-3, with D uncertain. Germline-derived CDR1 and CDR2 are KGHDR and SFDVKD. V lost 0 bases to trimming and J lost 6 bases, with 3 bases between them. CDR3 length: 12 residues. The CDR3 DNA is TGTGCCACCAGTGATTTGCGGGATACGCAGTATTTT. Translating it yields CATSDLRDTQYF.

This clonotype was recorded many times. The V call is TRBV7-9, the J call TRBJ1-5; D might be TRBD1 (6 bases). Trimming left V 4 bases short and J 7 bases short, with 14 bases between. The germline V gene has CDR1 SEHNR and CDR2 FQNEAQ (reference sequence). The CDR3 covers 14 residues. The CDR3 region has the DNA TGTGCCAGCAGCTCCCTGGGTGGGGGCCAGCCCCAGCATTTT. Residues: CASSSLGGGQPQHF.

Relative to its sample, this clonotype is medium-sized. V and J are TRBV7-2 and TRBJ2-2, with D unclear. This CDR3 contains 12 residues. With 6 bases removed from V and 6 bases from J, the gap between germline ends came to 8 bases. Germline V gives CDR1 SGHTA, CDR2 FQGNSA. The CDR3 DNA follows: TGTGCCAGCAGTCCTTTAGCCGGGGAGCTGTTTTTT. Translated, it gives CASSPLAGELFF.

This clonotype was observed at least ten times. V and J are TRBV7-2 and TRBJ2-5; D remains ambiguous. V lost 4 bases and J lost 1, with 10 bases in between. This CDR3 contains 14 residues. The germline V gene has CDR1 SGHTA and CDR2 FQGNSA. CDR3 coding DNA: TGTGCCAGCAGCTCAGGACGGACCCAAGAGACCCAGTACTTC. This encodes CASSSGRTQETQYF.

This clonotype is medium-sized within its sample. The V gene is TRBV12-3 or TRBV12-4, the J gene TRBJ2-5, with 9 bases identical to TRBD1. This CDR3 has 16 residues. The V and J ends lost 5 bases and 4 bases, in that order; junction bases with no gene match: 11. For the CDR3, the DNA is TGTGCCAGCAGTCGGGGGACAGGGAGGGTCGGAGAGACCCAGTACTTC. Its translation: CASSRGTGRVGETQYF.

By share of the sample, this clonotype is medium-sized. The chain uses TRBV29-1 and TRBJ1-4; 10 bases line up with TRBD1. Trimming at V came to 6 bases and at J to 6 bases, leaving 7 bases not matched to a gene. Germline V CDR1 and CDR2: SQVTM, ANQGSEA. CDR3 length: 14 amino acids. The CDR3 coding sequence is TGCAGCGTAGCCGACAGGGGGCGGGATGAAAAACTGTTTTTT. This translates into CSVADRGRDEKLFF.